This TCR beta chain was recorded in a study of T cells in localized non-small cell lung cancer. As regards this clone: Its antigen is unknown.

Regarding the study as a whole: Elevated circulating T cell density in blood was associated with longer overall survival. Uninvolved adjacent lung showed higher T cell clonality than tumor. In adjacent lung, a median roughly 62 of the top 100 tumor clones were found. Heterogeneity cannot be ruled out, as sequencing used one tumor region only.

The CDR3 totals 15 residues. The ends lost 5 bases at V and 4 bases at J; junction bases unmatched: 4. Germline V gene sequence: CDR1 MGHRA, CDR2 YSYEKL. Assay used: immunoSEQ multiplex PCR; TCRdb lists only in-frame clones, some missing. The sample holds under 45,000 clones, approximately 83% seen once. The TCR was taken from a man between 40 and 70 years old with stage II lung adenocarcinoma. V usage is TRBV4-1 and J usage is TRBJ2-1; TRBD1 matches 11 bases. Here the sequenced sample was PBMCs, taken before any cancer treatment. CDR3 sequence (DNA): TGCGCCAGCAGCAAGGGACAGGGGGTGTACAATGAGCAGTTCTTC. Translated, it gives CASSKGQGVYNEQFF.